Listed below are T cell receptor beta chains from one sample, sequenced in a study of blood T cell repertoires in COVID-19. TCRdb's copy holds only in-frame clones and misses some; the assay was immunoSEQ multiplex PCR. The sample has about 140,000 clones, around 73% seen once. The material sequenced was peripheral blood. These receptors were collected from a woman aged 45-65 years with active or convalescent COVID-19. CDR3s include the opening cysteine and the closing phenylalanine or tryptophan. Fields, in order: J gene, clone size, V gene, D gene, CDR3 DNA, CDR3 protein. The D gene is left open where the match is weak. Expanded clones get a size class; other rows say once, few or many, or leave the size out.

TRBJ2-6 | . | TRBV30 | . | TGTGCCTGGACAAAGGGAGCTGGGGCCAACGTCCTGACTTTC | CAWTKGAGANVLTF
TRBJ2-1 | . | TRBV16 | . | TGTGCCAGCAGCCACCAGCGGGACAAAAGGTGGCGGCAGTTCTTC | CASSHQRDKRWRQFF
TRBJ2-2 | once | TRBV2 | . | TGTGCCAGCACAGAAGGAGTTTACACCGGGGAGCTGTTTTTT | CASTEGVYTGELFF
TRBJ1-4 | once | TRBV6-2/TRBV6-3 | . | TGTGCCAGCAGTAACGCGGGGAGCCTTAATGAAAAACTGTTTTTT | CASSNAGSLNEKLFF
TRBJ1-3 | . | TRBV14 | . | TGTGCCAGCAGCCAAGCGGGAACAACTGGAAACACCATATATTTT | CASSQAGTTGNTIYF
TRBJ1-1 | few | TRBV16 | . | TGTGCCAGCAGCCAGCTAGGGAGCATGAACACTGAAGCTTTCTTT | CASSQLGSMNTEAFF
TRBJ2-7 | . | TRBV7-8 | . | TGTGCCAGCAGCGCCGACAGGCCCCCCTACGAGCAGTACTTC | CASSADRPPYEQYF
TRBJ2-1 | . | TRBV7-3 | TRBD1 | TGTGCCAGCAGCGCGTTCCCACAGGGGAAGCAAGGTGAGCAGTTCTTC | CASSAFPQGKQGEQFF
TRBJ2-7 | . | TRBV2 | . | TGTGCCAGCAGTGTTAACAGAATCTCCTACGAGCAGTACTTC | CASSVNRISYEQYF
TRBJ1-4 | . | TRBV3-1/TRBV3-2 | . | TGTGCCAGCAGCCAAGATCGTGGGGGCAATGTTGAAAAACTGTTTTTT | CASSQDRGGNVEKLFF
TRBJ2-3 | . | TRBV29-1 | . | TGCAGCGTTGATAGAACAGATACGCAGTATTTT | CSVDRTDTQYF
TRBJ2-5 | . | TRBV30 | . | TGTGCCTGGAGTGTCGGGACAAGAAAAGAGACCCAGTACTTC | CAWSVGTRKETQYF
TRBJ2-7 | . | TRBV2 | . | TGTGCCAGCAGTGAACAGAAGTACTCCTACGAGCAGTACTTC | CASSEQKYSYEQYF
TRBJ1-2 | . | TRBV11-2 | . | TGTGCCAGCAGCTTAGGGGGGGTAAACTATGGCTACACCTTC | CASSLGGVNYGYTF
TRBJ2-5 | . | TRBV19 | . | TGTGCCAGTAGTACGACTAGTTTGGAGACCCAGTACTTC | CASSTTSLETQYF
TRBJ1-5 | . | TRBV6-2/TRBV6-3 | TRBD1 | TGTGCCAGCAGTTACAGGGGGACAGGCAATCAGCCCCAGCATTTT | CASSYRGTGNQPQHF
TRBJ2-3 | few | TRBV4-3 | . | TGCGCCAGCAGCCAAGAACACGTGTCATCATCAGATACGCAGTATTTT | CASSQEHVSSSDTQYF
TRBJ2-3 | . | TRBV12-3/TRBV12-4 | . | TGTGCCAGCCGAACAGGGCCCCCGGCGCAGTATTTT | CASRTGPPAQYF
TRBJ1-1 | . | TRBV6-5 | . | TGTGCCAGCACTAGTCGACCGCCACAGGGTGAAGCTTTCTTT | CASTSRPPQGEAFF
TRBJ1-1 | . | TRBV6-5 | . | TGTGCCAGCAGTCAGGTAGCGAGCACTGAAGCTTTCTTT | CASSQVASTEAFF
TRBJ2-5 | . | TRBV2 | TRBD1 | TGTGCCAGCCTGAGCGACAGGGGGGGAGAGACCCAGTACTTC | CASLSDRGGETQYF
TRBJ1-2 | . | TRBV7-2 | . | TGTGCCAGCAGCTTAGGCCCGACAGGAAACTATGGCTACACCTTC | CASSLGPTGNYGYTF
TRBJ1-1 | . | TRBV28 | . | TGTGCCAGCAGTCGGGGGGGTCGGGGTACTGAAGCTTTCTTT | CASSRGGRGTEAFF
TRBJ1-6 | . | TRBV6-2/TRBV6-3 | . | TGTGCCAGCAGTACCCGTGACAGGACAATTAATTCACCCCTCCACTTT | CASSTRDRTINSPLHF
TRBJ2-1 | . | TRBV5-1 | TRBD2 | TGCGCCAGCAGCTTGGCGGGTAGCGGGCCCAATGAGCAGTTCTTC | CASSLAGSGPNEQFF
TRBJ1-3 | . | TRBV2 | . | TGTGCCAGCTTCTACGGGGAAGGAAACACCATATATTTT | CASFYGEGNTIYF
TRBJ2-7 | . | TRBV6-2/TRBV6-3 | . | TGTGCCAGCAGTTACTCGCGGACCTACGAGCAGTACTTC | CASSYSRTYEQYF
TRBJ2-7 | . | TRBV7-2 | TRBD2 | TGTGCCAGCAGCTTACCTGAACCGGGGGGCGAGCAGTACTTC | CASSLPEPGGEQYF
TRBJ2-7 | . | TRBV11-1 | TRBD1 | TGTGCCAGCAGCCCCAGGAGGGACAGGGGCGAGCAGTACTTC | CASSPRRDRGEQYF
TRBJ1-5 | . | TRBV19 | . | TGTGCCAGTACGTTGACAGGCGACAATCAGCCCCAGCATTTT | CASTLTGDNQPQHF
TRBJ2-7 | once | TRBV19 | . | TGTGCCAGTAGTTATGGCCCCGGCCAGGGCGGTGAGCAGTACTTC | CASSYGPGQGGEQYF
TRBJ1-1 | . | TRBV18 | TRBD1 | TGTGCCAGCTCACCACAGACAGGGGAGAACACTGAAGCTTTCTTT | CASSPQTGENTEAFF
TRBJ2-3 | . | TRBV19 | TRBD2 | TGTGCCAGTAGTGTGGGACTAGCGGTTAGCACAGATACGCAGTATTTT | CASSVGLAVSTDTQYF
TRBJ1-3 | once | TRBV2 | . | TGTGCCAGCAGAGATCCGGGAACAGCCGCAGGAAACACCATATATTTT | CASRDPGTAAGNTIYF
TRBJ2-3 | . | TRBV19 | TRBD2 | TGTGCCAGTAGTAACCCCATCGGACTAGCGGGGGGGCGGTCTAAAGATACGCAGTATTTT | CASSNPIGLAGGRSKDTQYF
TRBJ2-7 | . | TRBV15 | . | TGTGCCACCAGCAGAGACAGAAATTCCTACGAGCAGTACTTC | CATSRDRNSYEQYF
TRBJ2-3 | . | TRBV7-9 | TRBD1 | TGTGCCAGCAGCTTCGGGACAGGGTTATTAGGCCTTGCAGATACGCAGTATTTT | CASSFGTGLLGLADTQYF
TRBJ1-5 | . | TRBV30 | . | TGTGCCGCAGGAGGGGAAGGACAGCCCCAGCATTTT | CAAGGEGQPQHF
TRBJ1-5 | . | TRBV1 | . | TGCACCAGCAGCCAAGATCGGGGGAGGCCCCAGCATTTT | CTSSQDRGRPQHF
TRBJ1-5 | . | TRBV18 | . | TGTGCCAGCTCCCCGGGGGAGGGTCAGCCCCAGCATTTT | CASSPGEGQPQHF
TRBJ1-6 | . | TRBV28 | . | TGTGCCAGCAGTCCCCCGTCTGGCCTTAATTCACCCCTCCACTTT | CASSPPSGLNSPLHF
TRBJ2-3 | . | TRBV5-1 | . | TGCGCCAGCAGCTTGGAGCCTAGCGCAGATACGCAGTATTTT | CASSLEPSADTQYF
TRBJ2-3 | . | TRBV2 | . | TGTGCCAGCAGTGTAAGGACAGCTAGCACAGATACGCAGTATTTT | CASSVRTASTDTQYF
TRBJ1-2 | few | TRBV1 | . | TGCACCAGCAGCCTATCGCGGACAGGCCCCTACTATGGCTACACCTTC | CTSSLSRTGPYYGYTF